This is a list of T cell receptor beta chains from one sample in a study of cytomegalovirus exposure and HLA in healthy donors. Here immunoSEQ multiplex PCR was the method, and the copy in TCRdb shows in-frame clones only, minus some. The table includes approximately 100,000 clones, 87% detected once. The specimen was PBMCs. These receptor sequences come from a man aged 18 to 30 in good health and CMV-seropositive. Both conserved end residues are part of each CDR3. D genes are given only for firm matches. The size of a clone is reported for some rows only, either as once, few or many, or as a class for expanded clones.

D gene: TRBD1
clone size: -
J gene: TRBJ2-7
V gene: TRBV27
CDR3 DNA: TGTGCCAGCAGCGGACAGGGGGCCCACGAGCAGTACTTC
CDR3 protein: CASSGQGAHEQYF

D gene: -
clone size: -
J gene: TRBJ2-7
V gene: TRBV7-2
CDR3 DNA: TGTGCCAGCAGCTTTACCTACGAGCAGTACTTC
CDR3 protein: CASSFTYEQYF

D gene: TRBD1
clone size: -
J gene: TRBJ1-4
V gene: TRBV2
CDR3 DNA: TGTGCCAGCAGGGGGACAGGGGTTCGGGAAAAACTGTTTTTT
CDR3 protein: CASRGTGVREKLFF

D gene: -
clone size: -
J gene: TRBJ2-2
V gene: TRBV5-1
CDR3 DNA: TGCGCCAGCAGCTTCAGACAGTCTCAGGGCGGGGAGCTGTTTTTT
CDR3 protein: CASSFRQSQGGELFF

D gene: TRBD1
clone size: -
J gene: TRBJ2-5
V gene: TRBV27
CDR3 DNA: TGTGCCAGCACTACGACAGGGGGAGGCGATCAGACCCAGTACTTC
CDR3 protein: CASTTTGGGDQTQYF

D gene: TRBD1
clone size: once
J gene: TRBJ1-6
V gene: TRBV4-3
CDR3 DNA: TGCGCCAGCAGCCATGGGACAGGGAGTAATTCACCCCTCCACTTT
CDR3 protein: CASSHGTGSNSPLHF

D gene: TRBD1
clone size: -
J gene: TRBJ1-6
V gene: TRBV5-1
CDR3 DNA: TGCGCCAGCAGCCCCTCCGTTGGACAGGGGGAATCACCCCTCCACTTT
CDR3 protein: CASSPSVGQGESPLHF

D gene: -
clone size: -
J gene: TRBJ2-7
V gene: TRBV7-8
CDR3 DNA: TGTGCCAGCAGCTTAGCGGACAGATACGAGCAGTACTTC
CDR3 protein: CASSLADRYEQYF

D gene: TRBD1
clone size: -
J gene: TRBJ1-1
V gene: TRBV7-8
CDR3 DNA: TGTGCCAGCAGCTTAGCCCGACAGGGGGCCCCTGAAGCTTTCTTT
CDR3 protein: CASSLARQGAPEAFF

D gene: TRBD1
clone size: -
J gene: TRBJ1-5
V gene: TRBV5-6
CDR3 DNA: TGTGCCAGCAGCGATGGACAGGGGGGGCAGCCCCAGCATTTT
CDR3 protein: CASSDGQGGQPQHF

D gene: -
clone size: -
J gene: TRBJ2-3
V gene: TRBV9
CDR3 DNA: TGTGCCAGCAGCCCAAGAAGCCCAGATACGCAGTATTTT
CDR3 protein: CASSPRSPDTQYF

D gene: TRBD1
clone size: -
J gene: TRBJ2-1
V gene: TRBV5-1
CDR3 DNA: TGCGCCAGCAGCTTGGTGGGGACAGGGCGTAATGAGCAGTTCTTC
CDR3 protein: CASSLVGTGRNEQFF

D gene: -
clone size: -
J gene: TRBJ1-3
V gene: TRBV25-1
CDR3 DNA: TGTGCCAGCCAAAAGGGGGGGAGCTCTGGAAACACCATATATTTT
CDR3 protein: CASQKGGSSGNTIYF

D gene: -
clone size: -
J gene: TRBJ2-7
V gene: TRBV4-1
CDR3 DNA: TGCGCCAGCAGCCAAGCGCCTAGCTCCTACGAGCAGTACTTC
CDR3 protein: CASSQAPSSYEQYF

D gene: -
clone size: few
J gene: TRBJ2-2
V gene: TRBV6-5
CDR3 DNA: TGTGCCAGCAGGCAGCCAGGTGCCGGGGAGCTGTTTTTT
CDR3 protein: CASRQPGAGELFF

D gene: -
clone size: -
J gene: TRBJ2-1
V gene: TRBV21-1
CDR3 DNA: TGTGCCAGCAGCAACCCCGGGCGGGAGGAGGGTGAGCAGTTCTTC
CDR3 protein: CASSNPGREEGEQFF

D gene: TRBD1
clone size: -
J gene: TRBJ2-7
V gene: TRBV28
CDR3 DNA: TGTGCCAGCAGTTTAACGTCGGCCCCGGGACAGGGCCTCCGCTACGAGCAGTACTTC
CDR3 protein: CASSLTSAPGQGLRYEQYF